This T cell receptor (beta chain) was obtained from a study of CD8 T cells in Susac syndrome. In the study overall: Patients with Susac syndrome had blood drawn and were at that point therapy-naive, on corticosteroids, or on intravenous immunoglobulin alone.

TEMRA cells were FACS-enriched and CD8+ and CD4+ T cells negatively isolated. The length of the CDR3 is 13 residues. V dropped 6 bases and J dropped 3 bases, with 12 bases sitting between them. The germline gives CDR1 KGHSH, CDR2 LQKENI. RNA, at roughly 0.45 to 1 ug, was reverse transcribed with random hexamers. It was immunoSEQ multiplex PCR that amplified TCR beta CDR3 across 54 Vbeta and 13 Jbeta. TCRdb processed the immunoSEQ multiplex PCR reads anew with MiXCR; each CDR3 protein has one entry. Seen here are about 100,000 distinct CDR3 sequences, nearly 97% observed once, and the top ten hold 0.3%.

Sequencing was performed on CD8+ T cells from PBMCs. The chain uses TRBV18 and TRBJ2-7, with D unresolved. This TCR was recovered from a human donor with Susac syndrome. In DNA form, the CDR3 reads TGTGCCAGCTCCCCCCGGAGAGACTACGAGCAGTACTTC. It yields the protein CASSPRRDYEQYF.